This T cell receptor beta chain was captured in a study of T cell repertoires in cytomegalovirus infection. Overall study: Alongside well-studied HLA-B-restricted CMV epitopes, recently identified HLA-C-restricted CMV epitopes were also used. Public TCR beta signature analysis indicated the presence of both CMV infection and matching HLA type. Findings of the study overall: Carriage of CMV together with the relevant HLA was identifiable through cumulative public TCR beta family frequency. The study found HLA-C-restricted CMV-specific TCR beta clonotypes dominating the ex vivo response.

TCRdb re-analysed the reads in MiXCR, keeping a single row per CDR3 protein. This sample has 380,000 or so distinct CDR3 sequences; approximately 30% occur once, and the top ten carry roughly 13%. Germline V gene sequence: CDR1 SEHNR, CDR2 FQNEAQ (reference sequence). CDR3 size: 15 residues. Trimming removed 5 bases at V and 0 bases at J, with 10 bases between. A note on this clonotype: Its antigen remains unknown.

The rearrangement joins TRBV7-9 to TRBJ1-4, with a possible D match to TRBD1 (6 bases). This TCR derives from a human donor in good health (CMV status not recorded). Some clones in this sample may be carry-over from other donors' samples. Material: cultured PBMCs, obtained from culture after CMV antigen stimulation. CDR3 nucleotides: TGTGCCAGCAGCATCCGACAGGCAACTAATGAAAAACTGTTTTTT. Translated: CASSIRQATNEKLFF. The variable domain in full, completed from reference TRBV7-9 and TRBJ1-4, reads DTGVSQNPRHKITKRGQNVTFRCDPISEHNRLYWYRQTLGQGPEFLTYFQNEAQLEKSRLLSDRFSAERPKGSFSTLEIQRTEQGDSAMYLCASSIRQATNEKLFFGSGTQLSVL.